The source of this TCR beta chain is a study of identical twins. Study results and caveats: Its conclusions, products of cross-sectional statistical analysis, did not come from following the same donors. Where beta out-of-frame sequences were concerned, excess twin sharing was weaker.

The CDR3 sequence is 13 residues long. The ends were cut back, 4 bases at V and 10 bases at J, with 14 bases in the middle. This clonotype was seen ten or more times. The antigen is not known. Template switching (which added a universal primer site) was used, and cDNA carried unique molecular identifiers. Each CDR3 protein is one row after TCRdb ran MiXCR on the 5' RACE reads. The sample contains 300,000 to 400,000 distinct CDR3 sequences, approximately 13% of which appear only once. Donors were all healthy Caucasians. The sample was also linked to a second study, of yellow fever vaccine responses in identical twins.

The rearrangement links TRBV12-3 or TRBV12-4 to TRBJ2-1; a weak D match, TRBD2 (5 bases). This sequence originates from a woman under 30 in good health. Sequenced material: CD8+ T cells sorted from blood. The CDR3 coding sequence is TGTGCCAGCAGTTGGTCTAGCTCTACCGAGCAGTTCTTC. It is translated as CASSWSSSTEQFF.